This T cell receptor beta chain was retrieved from a study of blood T cell repertoires in COVID-19. About the study: Donors in the United States, Italy and Spain gave samples during acute or convalescent COVID-19. T cells, B-cell-depleted T cells, or PBMCs provided the cDNA or gDNA that served as material.

Original methodology: Amplified reference gene primers provided the basis for estimating nucleated cell counts. Assay: immunoSEQ multiplex PCR; the TCRdb copy retains only in-frame clones and omits some. The DNA was the basis for D and trimming; V, J and clone size are from that table. The data contain some 260,000 clones, 88% of them singletons. Trimming stripped 0 bases from V and 4 bases from J, with 10 bases between. This CDR3 is 15 amino acids long. CDR1 and CDR2 (germline): MNHNY, SVGAGI (reference sequence). Seattle participants joined during active infection and were tracked over time. The genes are TRBV6-6 and TRBJ1-5, with D possibly TRBD1 on 5 matching bases. Sequences were obtained from peripheral blood. The clonotype was recovered from a woman in her 70s with COVID-19, enrolled during active disease. The CDR3 loop reads CASSYSIQGNQPQHF. In nucleotides, the CDR3 is TGTGCCAGCAGTTACTCGATTCAGGGAAATCAGCCCCAGCATTTT.